Below are 4 T cell receptor beta chains sequenced from a single sample in a study of CD8 T cells in Susac syndrome. RNA in amounts of 0.5 to 1 ug was reverse transcribed with random hexamers. One entry per CDR3 protein, called by TCRdb with MiXCR from the immunoSEQ multiplex PCR reads. The data show hundreds of thousands of distinct CDR3 sequences, about 94% seen once. The sequencing sample was made of CD4+ T cells from PBMCs. The receptors here all came from a human donor with Susac syndrome.

J is TRBJ2-3 and V is TRBV11-2; weak D call: TRBD1 (5 bases). V was shortened by 5 bases and J by 6 bases, with 12 bases between the two germline ends. Germline-derived CDR1 and CDR2 are SGHAT and FQNNGV. The CDR3 runs 13 residues. The CDR3 sequence: CASSRQGLDTQYF. The DNA of the CDR3 is TGTGCCAGCAGCCGTCAGGGTTTGGATACGCAGTATTTT.

This chain connects TRBV28 to TRBJ2-7; D gene unclear. V shed 6 bases and J shed 3 bases, with 12 bases lying between them. The CDR3 loop spans 13 amino acids. Germline loops: CDR1 MDHEN, CDR2 SYDVKM. The chain's CDR3 is CASSPQEFYEQYF. The CDR3 DNA reads TGTGCCAGCAGCCCCCAGGAGTTCTACGAGCAGTACTTC.

The chain combines TRBV20-1 with TRBJ2-1; 10 bases align to TRBD2. The CDR3 contains 15 residues. Germline assignment: CDR1 DFQATT and CDR2 SNEGSKA (reference sequence). V shed 1 base and J 10 bases; nucleotides not matched to a gene: 10. DNA for the CDR3: TGCAGTGCTAGAGGGGCTAGCGGGGGCTCCGGGGAGCAGTTCTTC. Translation: CSARGASGGSGEQFF.

This clonotype came up a few times. V usage is TRBV18 and J usage is TRBJ2-7; D is possibly TRBD1 (5 bases). In germline, CDR1 is KGHSH, CDR2 LQKENI. CDR3 length: 14 amino acids. Deletions cut 1 base from V and 2 bases from J, with 9 bases between. The CDR3 DNA follows: TGTGCCAGCTCACCACAGGGGCCGGCCTACGAGCAGTACTTC. This sequence encodes CASSPQGPAYEQYF.